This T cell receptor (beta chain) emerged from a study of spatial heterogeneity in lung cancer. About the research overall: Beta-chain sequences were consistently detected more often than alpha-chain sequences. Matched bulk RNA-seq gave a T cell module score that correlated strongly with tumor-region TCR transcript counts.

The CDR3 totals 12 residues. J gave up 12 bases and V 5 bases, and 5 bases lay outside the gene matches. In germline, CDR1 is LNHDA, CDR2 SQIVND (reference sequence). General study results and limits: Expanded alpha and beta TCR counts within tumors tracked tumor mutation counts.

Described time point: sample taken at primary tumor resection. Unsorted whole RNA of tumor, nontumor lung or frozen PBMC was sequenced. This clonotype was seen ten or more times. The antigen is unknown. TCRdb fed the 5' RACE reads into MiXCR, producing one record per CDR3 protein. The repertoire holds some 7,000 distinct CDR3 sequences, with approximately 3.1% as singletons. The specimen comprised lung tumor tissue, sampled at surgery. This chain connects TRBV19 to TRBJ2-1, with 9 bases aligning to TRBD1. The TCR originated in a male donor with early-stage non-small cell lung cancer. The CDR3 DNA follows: TGTGCCAGTAGTGTACAGGGGGCTGGGCAGTTCTTC. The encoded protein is CASSVQGAGQFF.